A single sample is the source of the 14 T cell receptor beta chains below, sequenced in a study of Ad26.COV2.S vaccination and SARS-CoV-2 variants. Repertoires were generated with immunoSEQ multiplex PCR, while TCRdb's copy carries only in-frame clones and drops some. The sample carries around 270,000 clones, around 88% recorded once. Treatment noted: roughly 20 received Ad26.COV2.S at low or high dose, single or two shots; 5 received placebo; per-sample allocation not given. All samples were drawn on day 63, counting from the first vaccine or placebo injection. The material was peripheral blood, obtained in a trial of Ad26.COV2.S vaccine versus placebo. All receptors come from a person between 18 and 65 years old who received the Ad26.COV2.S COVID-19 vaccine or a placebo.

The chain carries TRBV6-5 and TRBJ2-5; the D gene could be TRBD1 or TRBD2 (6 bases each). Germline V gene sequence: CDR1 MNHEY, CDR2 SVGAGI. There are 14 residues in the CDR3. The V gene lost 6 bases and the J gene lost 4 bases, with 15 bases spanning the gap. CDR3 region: CASRPLGGLETQYF. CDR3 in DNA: TGTGCCAGCAGACCCCTCGGGGGCTTAGAGACCCAGTACTTC.

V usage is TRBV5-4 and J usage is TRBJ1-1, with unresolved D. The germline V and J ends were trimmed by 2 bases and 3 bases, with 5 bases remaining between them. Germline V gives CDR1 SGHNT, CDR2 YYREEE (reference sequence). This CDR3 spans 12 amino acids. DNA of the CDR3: TGTGCCAGCAGCTTTGGGTACACTGAAGCTTTCTTT. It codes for CASSFGYTEAFF.

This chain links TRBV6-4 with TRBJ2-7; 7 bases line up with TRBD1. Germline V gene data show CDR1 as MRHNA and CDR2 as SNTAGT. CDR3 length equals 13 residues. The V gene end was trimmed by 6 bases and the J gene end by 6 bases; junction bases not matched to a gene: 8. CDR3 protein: CASSEDRVTEQYF. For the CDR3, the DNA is TGTGCCAGCAGCGAAGACAGGGTAACCGAGCAGTACTTC.

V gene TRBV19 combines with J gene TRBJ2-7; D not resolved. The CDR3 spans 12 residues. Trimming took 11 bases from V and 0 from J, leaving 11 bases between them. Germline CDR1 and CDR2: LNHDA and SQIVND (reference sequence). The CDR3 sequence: CAPNRSSYEQYV. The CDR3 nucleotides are TGTGCCCCGAACAGAAGCTCCTACGAGCAGTACGTC.

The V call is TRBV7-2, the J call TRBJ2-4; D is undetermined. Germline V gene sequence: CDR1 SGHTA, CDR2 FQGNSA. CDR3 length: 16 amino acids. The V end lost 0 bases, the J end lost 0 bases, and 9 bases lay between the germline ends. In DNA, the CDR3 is TGTGCCAGCAGCTTAGCCGTGGCAGGAGCCAAAAACATTCAGTACTTC. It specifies CASSLAVAGAKNIQYF. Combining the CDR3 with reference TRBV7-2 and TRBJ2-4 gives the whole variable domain GAGVSQSPSNKVTEKGKDVELRCDPISGHTALYWYRQSLGQGLEFLIYFQGNSAPDKSGLPSDRFSAERTGGSVSTLTIQRTQQEDSAVYLCASSLAVAGAKNIQYFGAGTRLSVL.

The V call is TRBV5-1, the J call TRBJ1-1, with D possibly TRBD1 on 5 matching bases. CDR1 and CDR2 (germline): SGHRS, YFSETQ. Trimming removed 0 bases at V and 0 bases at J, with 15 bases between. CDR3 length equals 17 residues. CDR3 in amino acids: CASSLASLGLLNTEAFF. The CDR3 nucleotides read TGCGCCAGCAGCTTGGCGTCCTTGGGACTGCTGAACACTGAAGCTTTCTTT. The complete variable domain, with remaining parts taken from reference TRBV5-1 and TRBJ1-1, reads KAGVTQTPRYLIKTRGQQVTLSCSPISGHRSVSWYQQTPGQGLQFLFEYFSETQRNKGNFPGRFSGRQFSNSRSEMNVSTLELGDSALYLCASSLASLGLLNTEAFFGQGTRLTVV.

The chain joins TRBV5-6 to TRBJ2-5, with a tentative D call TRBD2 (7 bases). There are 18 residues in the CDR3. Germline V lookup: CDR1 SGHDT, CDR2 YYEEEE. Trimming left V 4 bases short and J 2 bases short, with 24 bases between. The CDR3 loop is CASSTAGAISRLQETQYF. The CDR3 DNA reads TGTGCCAGCAGCACGGCGGGGGCCATCTCACGGTTACAAGAGACCCAGTACTTC.

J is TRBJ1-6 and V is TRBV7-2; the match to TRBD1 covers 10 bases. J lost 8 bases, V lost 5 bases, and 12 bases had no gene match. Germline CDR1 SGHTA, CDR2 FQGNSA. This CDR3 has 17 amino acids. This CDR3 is CASSLDDRGLAYSPLHF. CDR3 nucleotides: TGTGCCAGCAGCCTCGACGACAGGGGGCTTGCGTATTCACCCCTCCACTTT.

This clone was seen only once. The CDR3 reads CAFSTGPQPQHF. Here the CDR3 DNA reads TGTGCCTTTTCTACAGGGCCCCAGCCCCAGCATTTT. The V and J genes are TRBV30 and TRBJ1-5, with TRBD1 as a possible D gene (6 bases). The V end was cut by 7 bases, the J end by 7 bases, with 14 bases between. Germline assignment: CDR1 GTSNPN and CDR2 SVGIG (reference sequence). The CDR3 has 12 residues.

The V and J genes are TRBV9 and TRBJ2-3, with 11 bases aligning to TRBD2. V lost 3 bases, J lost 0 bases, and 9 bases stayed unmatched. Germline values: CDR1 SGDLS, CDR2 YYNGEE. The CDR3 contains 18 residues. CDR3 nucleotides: TGTGCCAGCAGCGCCGGGACTAGCGGATTTCTTAGCACAGATACGCAGTATTTT. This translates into CASSAGTSGFLSTDTQYF.

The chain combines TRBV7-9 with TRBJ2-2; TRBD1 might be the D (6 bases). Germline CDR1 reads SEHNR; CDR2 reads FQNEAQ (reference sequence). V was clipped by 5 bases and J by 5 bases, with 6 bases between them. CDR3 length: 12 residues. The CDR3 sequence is CASSRGTGELFF. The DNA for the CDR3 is TGTGCCAGCAGCAGGGGGACCGGGGAGCTGTTTTTT.

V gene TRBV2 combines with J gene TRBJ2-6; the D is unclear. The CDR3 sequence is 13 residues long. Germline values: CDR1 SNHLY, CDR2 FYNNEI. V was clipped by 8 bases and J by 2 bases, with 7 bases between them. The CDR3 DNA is TGTGCCAGCGGAGCTACTGGGGCCAACGTCCTGACTTTC. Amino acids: CASGATGANVLTF.

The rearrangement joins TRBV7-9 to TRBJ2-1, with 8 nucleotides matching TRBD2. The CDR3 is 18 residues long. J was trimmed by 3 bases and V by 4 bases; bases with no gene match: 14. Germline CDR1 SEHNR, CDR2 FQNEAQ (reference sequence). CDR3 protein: CASSSKLAAHPNYNEQFF. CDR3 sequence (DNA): TGTGCCAGCAGCTCCAAACTAGCGGCGCACCCGAACTACAATGAGCAGTTCTTC.

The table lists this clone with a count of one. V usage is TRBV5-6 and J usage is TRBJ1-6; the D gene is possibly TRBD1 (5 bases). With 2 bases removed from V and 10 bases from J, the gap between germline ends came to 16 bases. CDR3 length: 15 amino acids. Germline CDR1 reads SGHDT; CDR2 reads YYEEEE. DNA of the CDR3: TGTGCCAGCAGCTTCGAGTGGGGGGTGGAATCACCCCTCCACTTT. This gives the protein CASSFEWGVESPLHF. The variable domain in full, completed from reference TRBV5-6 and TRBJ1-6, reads DAGVTQSPTHLIKTRGQQVTLRCSPKSGHDTVSWYQQALGQGPQFIFQYYEEEERQRGNFPDRFSGHQFPNYSSELNVNALLLGDSALYLCASSFEWGVESPLHFGNGTRLTVT.